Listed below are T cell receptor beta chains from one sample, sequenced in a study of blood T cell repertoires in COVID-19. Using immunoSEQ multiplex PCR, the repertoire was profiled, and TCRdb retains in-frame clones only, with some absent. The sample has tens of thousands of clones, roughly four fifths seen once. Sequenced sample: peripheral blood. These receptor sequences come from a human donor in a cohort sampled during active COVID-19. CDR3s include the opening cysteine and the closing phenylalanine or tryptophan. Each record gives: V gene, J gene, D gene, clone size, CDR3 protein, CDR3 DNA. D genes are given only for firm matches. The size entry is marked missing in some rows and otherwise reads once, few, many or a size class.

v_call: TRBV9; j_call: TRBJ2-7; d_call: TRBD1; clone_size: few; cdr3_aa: CASSPGTGSSYEQYF; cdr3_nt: TGTGCCAGCAGCCCCGGGACAGGGAGCTCCTACGAGCAGTACTTC
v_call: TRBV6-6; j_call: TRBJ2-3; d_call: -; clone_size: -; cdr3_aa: CASRMGHGTDTQYF; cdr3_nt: TGTGCCAGCAGGATGGGACACGGCACAGATACGCAGTATTTT
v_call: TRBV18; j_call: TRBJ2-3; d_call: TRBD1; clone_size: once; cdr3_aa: CASSPDRDVTDTQYF; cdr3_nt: TGTGCCAGCTCCCCGGACAGGGACGTCACAGATACGCAGTATTTT
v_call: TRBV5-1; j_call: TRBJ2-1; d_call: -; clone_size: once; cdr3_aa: CASSSSVSGSNEQFF; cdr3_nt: TGCGCCAGCAGCTCCTCCGTATCAGGGTCCAATGAGCAGTTCTTC
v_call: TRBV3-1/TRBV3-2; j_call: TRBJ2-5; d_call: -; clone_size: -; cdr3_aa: CASSQDAAAQETQYF; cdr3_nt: TGTGCCAGCAGCCAAGATGCGGCAGCCCAAGAGACCCAGTACTTC
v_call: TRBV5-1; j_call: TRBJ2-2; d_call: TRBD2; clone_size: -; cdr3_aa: CASSLVLAGRHTGELFF; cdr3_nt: TGCGCCAGCAGCTTGGTACTAGCGGGAAGGCACACCGGGGAGCTGTTTTTT
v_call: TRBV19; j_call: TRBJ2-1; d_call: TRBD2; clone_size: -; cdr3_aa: CASSTLGGGPYNEQFF; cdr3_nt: TGTGCCAGTAGTACCCTTGGCGGGGGGCCCTACAATGAGCAGTTCTTC
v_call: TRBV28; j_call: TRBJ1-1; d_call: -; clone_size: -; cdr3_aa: CASTTPDGGNTEAFF; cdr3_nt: TGTGCCAGCACCACTCCGGACGGAGGAAACACTGAAGCTTTCTTT
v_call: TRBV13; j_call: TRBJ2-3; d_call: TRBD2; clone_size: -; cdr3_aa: CASSFKRGASTDTQYF; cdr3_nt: TGTGCCAGCAGCTTCAAGCGGGGGGCCAGCACAGATACGCAGTATTTT
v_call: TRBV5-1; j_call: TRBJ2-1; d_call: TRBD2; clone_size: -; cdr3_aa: CASSFTSGGRDEQFF; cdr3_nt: TGCGCCAGCAGCTTTACTAGCGGGGGGAGGGATGAGCAGTTCTTC
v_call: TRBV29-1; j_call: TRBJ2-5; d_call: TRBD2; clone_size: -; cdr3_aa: CSVDPSGETQYF; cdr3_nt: TGCAGCGTTGATCCTAGCGGAGAGACCCAGTACTTC
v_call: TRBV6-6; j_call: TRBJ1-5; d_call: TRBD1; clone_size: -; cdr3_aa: CASRGTGVGRDQPQHF; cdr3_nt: TGTGCCTCCCGGGGGACAGGGGTAGGGAGGGATCAGCCCCAGCATTTT
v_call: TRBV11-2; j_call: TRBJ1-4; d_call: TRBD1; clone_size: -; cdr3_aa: CASSPDRGYEKLFF; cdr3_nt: TGTGCCAGCAGCCCGGACAGGGGTTATGAAAAACTGTTTTTT
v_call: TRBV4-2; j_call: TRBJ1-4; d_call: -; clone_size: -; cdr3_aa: CASSQDGRAATNEKLFF; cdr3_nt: TGTGCCAGCAGCCAAGATGGCAGGGCAGCAACTAATGAAAAACTGTTTTTT
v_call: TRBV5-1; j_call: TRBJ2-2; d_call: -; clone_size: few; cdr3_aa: CASSSRLGVTGELFF; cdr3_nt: TGCGCCAGCAGCTCGCGACTAGGAGTCACCGGGGAGCTGTTTTTT
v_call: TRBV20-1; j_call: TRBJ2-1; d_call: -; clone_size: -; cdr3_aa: CSASPYNEQFF; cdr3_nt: TGCAGTGCTAGCCCATACAATGAGCAGTTCTTC
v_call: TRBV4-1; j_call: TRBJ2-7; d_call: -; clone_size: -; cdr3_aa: CASSQGRGDEQYF; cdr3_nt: TGCGCCAGCAGCCAGGGCAGGGGGGACGAGCAGTACTTC
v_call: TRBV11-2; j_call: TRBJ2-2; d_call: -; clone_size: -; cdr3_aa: CASSLTGNTGELFF; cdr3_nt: TGTGCCAGCAGCTTAACGGGGAACACCGGGGAGCTGTTTTTT
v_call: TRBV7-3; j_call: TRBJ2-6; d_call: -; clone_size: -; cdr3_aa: CASSPLRGANVLTF; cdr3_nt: TGTGCCAGCAGCCCCCTCCGGGGGGCCAACGTCCTGACTTTC
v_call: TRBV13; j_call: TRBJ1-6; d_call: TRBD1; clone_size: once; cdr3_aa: CASSEGQGNGDSPLHF; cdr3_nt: TGTGCCAGCAGCGAAGGACAGGGGAATGGGGATTCACCCCTCCACTTT
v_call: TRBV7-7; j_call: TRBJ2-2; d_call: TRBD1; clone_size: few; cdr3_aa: CASSPGQGFTGELFF; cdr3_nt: TGTGCCAGCAGCCCGGGACAGGGGTTCACCGGGGAGCTGTTTTTT
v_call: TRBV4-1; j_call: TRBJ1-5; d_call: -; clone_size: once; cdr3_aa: CASSQDYAGGNQPQHF; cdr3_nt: TGCGCCAGCAGCCAAGACTACGCCGGAGGGAATCAGCCCCAGCATTTT